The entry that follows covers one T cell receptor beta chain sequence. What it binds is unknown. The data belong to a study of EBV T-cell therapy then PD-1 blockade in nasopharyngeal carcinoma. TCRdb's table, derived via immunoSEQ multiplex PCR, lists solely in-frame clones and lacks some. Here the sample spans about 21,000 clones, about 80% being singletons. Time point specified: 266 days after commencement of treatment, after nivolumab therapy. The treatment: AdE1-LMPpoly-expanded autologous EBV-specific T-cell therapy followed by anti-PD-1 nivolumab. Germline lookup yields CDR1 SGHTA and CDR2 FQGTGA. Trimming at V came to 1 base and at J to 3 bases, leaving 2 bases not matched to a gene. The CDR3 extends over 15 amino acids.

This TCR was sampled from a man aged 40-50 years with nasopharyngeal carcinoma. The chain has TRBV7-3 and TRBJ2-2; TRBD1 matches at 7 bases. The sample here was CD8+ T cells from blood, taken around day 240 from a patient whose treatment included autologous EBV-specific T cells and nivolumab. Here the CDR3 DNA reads TGTGCCAGCAGCTTAAGACAGGGTGACACCGGGGAGCTGTTTTTT. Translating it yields CASSLRQGDTGELFF.